Listed below are T cell receptor beta chains from one sample, sequenced in a study of cytomegalovirus exposure and HLA in healthy donors. Repertoires were generated with immunoSEQ multiplex PCR, while TCRdb's copy carries only in-frame clones and drops some. The repertoire has 200,000 to 250,000 clones, about 80% of them found once; the top ten carry around 5.4%. The sample was PBMCs. Receptors originate from a woman aged 40 to 50 in good health and CMV-seropositive. Each CDR3 is given with its conserved first and last residue. A D gene is named only where the DNA matches it firmly. The size entry is marked missing in some rows and otherwise reads once, few, many or a size class.

J: TRBJ2-1
size: once
V: TRBV18
D: TRBD2
CDR3: CASSPLISGTSSNEQFF
DNA: TGTGCCAGCTCACCACTTATTTCTGGGACTAGTTCGAATGAGCAGTTCTTC

J: TRBJ2-3
size: .
V: TRBV29-1
D: .
CDR3: CSVAQGLSPWVKQYF
DNA: TGCAGCGTCGCCCAGGGACTTAGCCCTTGGGTGAAGCAGTATTTT

J: TRBJ1-5
size: .
V: TRBV7-9
D: .
CDR3: CASSSGVQPQHF
DNA: TGTGCCAGCAGCTCAGGGGTCCAGCCCCAGCATTTT

J: TRBJ2-2
size: .
V: TRBV6-5
D: .
CDR3: CASRLGGRSGELFF
DNA: TGTGCCAGCCGTTTAGGGGGTCGGTCCGGGGAGCTGTTTTTT

J: TRBJ1-5
size: few
V: TRBV19
D: .
CDR3: CASSRSTGSDQPQHF
DNA: TGTGCCAGTAGTCGTTCGACAGGATCCGATCAGCCCCAGCATTTT

J: TRBJ2-4
size: .
V: TRBV7-6
D: .
CDR3: CASSSVYRDGAKNIQYF
DNA: TGTGCCAGCAGCTCCGTTTACAGGGATGGAGCCAAAAACATTCAGTACTTC

J: TRBJ2-5
size: .
V: TRBV7-9
D: TRBD2
CDR3: CASSSKGLAGEETQYF
DNA: TGTGCCAGCAGCTCTAAGGGACTAGCGGGAGAAGAGACCCAGTACTTC

J: TRBJ2-1
size: .
V: TRBV19
D: TRBD1
CDR3: CASSIDRVKQFF
DNA: TGTGCCAGTAGTATTGACAGGGTTAAGCAGTTCTTC

J: TRBJ2-2
size: .
V: TRBV25-1
D: .
CDR3: CASSEAGDTGELFF
DNA: TGTGCCAGCAGTGAGGCAGGGGATACCGGGGAGCTGTTTTTT

J: TRBJ1-5
size: .
V: TRBV30
D: .
CDR3: CAWSSGYSNQPQHF
DNA: TGTGCCTGGAGCAGCGGATATAGCAATCAGCCCCAGCATTTT

J: TRBJ1-4
size: .
V: TRBV30
D: .
CDR3: CAWMTGTNEKLFF
DNA: TGTGCCTGGATGACAGGAACTAATGAAAAACTGTTTTTT

J: TRBJ1-1
size: once
V: TRBV2
D: TRBD1
CDR3: CASSGDRVVTEAFF
DNA: TGTGCCAGCAGTGGCGACAGGGTCGTGACTGAAGCTTTCTTT

J: TRBJ1-2
size: once
V: TRBV30
D: .
CDR3: CAWSVQRGVPYGYTF
DNA: TGTGCCTGGAGTGTTCAGCGGGGGGTTCCCTATGGCTACACCTTC

J: TRBJ2-2
size: .
V: TRBV7-3
D: TRBD2
CDR3: CASSQSGGRTGELFF
DNA: TGTGCCAGCAGCCAAAGCGGGGGGCGAACCGGGGAGCTGTTTTTT

J: TRBJ2-2
size: .
V: TRBV11-3
D: .
CDR3: CASSLEQGNTGELFF
DNA: TGTGCCAGCAGCTTAGAGCAGGGAAACACCGGGGAGCTGTTTTTT

J: TRBJ1-2
size: once
V: TRBV9
D: .
CDR3: CASSVQGTANYGYTF
DNA: TGTGCCAGCAGCGTACAGGGGACGGCTAACTATGGCTACACCTTC

J: TRBJ2-7
size: .
V: TRBV30
D: TRBD1
CDR3: CAWSPGQTFYEQYF
DNA: TGTGCCTGGAGCCCGGGACAGACATTCTACGAGCAGTACTTC

J: TRBJ1-1
size: .
V: TRBV7-9
D: TRBD1
CDR3: CSSSLLAGGGTEAFF
DNA: TGTTCCAGCAGCTTACTTGCAGGGGGCGGCACTGAAGCTTTCTTT

J: TRBJ1-2
size: .
V: TRBV7-9
D: .
CDR3: CASSPLDFSYGYTF
DNA: TGTGCCAGCAGCCCCCTTGACTTCAGTTATGGCTACACCTTC

J: TRBJ2-7
size: .
V: TRBV6-5
D: TRBD2
CDR3: CASRSGLALGEQYF
DNA: TGTGCCAGCAGATCGGGACTAGCGCTAGGAGAGCAGTACTTC

J: TRBJ2-5
size: few
V: TRBV30
D: .
CDR3: CAWALDRSQETQYF
DNA: TGTGCCTGGGCCCTCGACAGGAGTCAAGAGACCCAGTACTTC

J: TRBJ2-3
size: few
V: TRBV7-9
D: .
CDR3: CASSLATGGPDTQYF
DNA: TGTGCCAGCAGCTTAGCGACTGGGGGCCCAGATACGCAGTATTTT

J: TRBJ2-1
size: .
V: TRBV7-9
D: TRBD2
CDR3: CSSKSGGANVYNEQFF
DNA: TGTTCCAGCAAGAGCGGGGGGGCGAACGTTTACAATGAGCAGTTCTTC

J: TRBJ1-1
size: .
V: TRBV5-8
D: .
CDR3: CASSRNSQANTEAFF
DNA: TGTGCCAGCAGCAGAAATTCACAGGCGAACACTGAAGCTTTCTTT

J: TRBJ2-1
size: .
V: TRBV7-3
D: .
CDR3: CASSLWAASSYNEQFF
DNA: TGTGCCAGCAGCTTGTGGGCCGCGAGCTCCTACAATGAGCAGTTCTTC

J: TRBJ2-4
size: .
V: TRBV7-2
D: .
CDR3: CASSSPGGKNIQYF
DNA: TGTGCCAGCAGCTCCCCAGGGGGGAAAAACATTCAGTACTTC

J: TRBJ2-5
size: once
V: TRBV5-4
D: TRBD2
CDR3: CASSPAAAGVWGVTQYF
DNA: TGTGCCAGCAGCCCCGCCGCCGCGGGAGTTTGGGGAGTGACCCAGTACTTC

J: TRBJ2-4
size: .
V: TRBV25-1
D: .
CDR3: CASSEGGPIAKNIQYF
DNA: TGTGCCAGCAGTGAAGGAGGACCTATAGCCAAAAACATTCAGTACTTC

J: TRBJ2-1
size: once
V: TRBV7-6
D: .
CDR3: CASSLGTVLSYNEQFF
DNA: TGTGCCAGCAGCTTAGGTACAGTCCTCTCCTACAATGAGCAGTTCTTC

J: TRBJ2-7
size: .
V: TRBV7-9
D: .
CDR3: CASSLDRAEQYF
DNA: TGTGCCAGCAGCTTAGACAGGGCCGAGCAGTACTTC

J: TRBJ2-1
size: few
V: TRBV19
D: TRBD2
CDR3: CASSIGSASGTRFVSYNEQFF
DNA: TGTGCCAGTAGTATAGGATCCGCTAGCGGGACGCGTTTTGTCTCCTACAATGAGCAGTTCTTC

J: TRBJ2-3
size: .
V: TRBV7-7
D: .
CDR3: CASSRQGITDTQYF
DNA: TGTGCCAGCAGCCGTCAGGGGATCACAGATACGCAGTATTTT

J: TRBJ1-2
size: .
V: TRBV6-5
D: .
CDR3: CASSYSLNRLDGYTF
DNA: TGTGCCAGCAGTTACTCCCTGAACAGATTGGATGGCTACACCTTC

J: TRBJ1-2
size: .
V: TRBV29-1
D: TRBD1
CDR3: CSVVGTDYGYTF
DNA: TGCAGCGTTGTAGGGACAGACTATGGCTACACCTTC

J: TRBJ2-5
size: .
V: TRBV30
D: TRBD1
CDR3: CAWSVGQGEETQYF
DNA: TGTGCCTGGAGTGTAGGACAGGGAGAAGAGACCCAGTACTTC

J: TRBJ2-2
size: .
V: TRBV7-9
D: .
CDR3: CASSQDSGELFF
DNA: TGTGCCAGCAGCCAGGACAGCGGGGAGCTGTTTTTT

J: TRBJ1-3
size: .
V: TRBV6-5
D: .
CDR3: CASRVDLSSGNTIYF
DNA: TGTGCCAGCAGGGTCGACTTGAGCTCTGGAAACACCATATATTTT

J: TRBJ1-2
size: .
V: TRBV11-2
D: .
CDR3: CASSVGGRRYTF
DNA: TGTGCCAGCAGCGTGGGGGGAAGGCGCTACACCTTC

J: TRBJ1-2
size: .
V: TRBV9
D: .
CDR3: CASSESEGSIYGYTF
DNA: TGTGCCAGCAGCGAGTCCGAGGGATCTATCTATGGCTACACCTTC

J: TRBJ1-2
size: .
V: TRBV7-2
D: TRBD1
CDR3: CASSNRTGTNYGYTF
DNA: TGTGCCAGCAGCAATCGGACAGGGACGAACTATGGCTACACCTTC

J: TRBJ1-1
size: .
V: TRBV27
D: TRBD1
CDR3: CASSSQGVNTEAFF
DNA: TGTGCCAGCAGTTCGCAGGGGGTTAACACTGAAGCTTTCTTT

J: TRBJ1-6
size: .
V: TRBV11-1
D: .
CDR3: CASSLSDSATYSPLHF
DNA: TGTGCCAGCAGCTTGAGTGACAGCGCAACTTATTCACCCCTCCACTTT

J: TRBJ2-1
size: .
V: TRBV7-6
D: TRBD2
CDR3: CASSYGTSNEQFF
DNA: TGTGCCAGCAGCTACGGGACTAGCAACGAGCAGTTCTTC